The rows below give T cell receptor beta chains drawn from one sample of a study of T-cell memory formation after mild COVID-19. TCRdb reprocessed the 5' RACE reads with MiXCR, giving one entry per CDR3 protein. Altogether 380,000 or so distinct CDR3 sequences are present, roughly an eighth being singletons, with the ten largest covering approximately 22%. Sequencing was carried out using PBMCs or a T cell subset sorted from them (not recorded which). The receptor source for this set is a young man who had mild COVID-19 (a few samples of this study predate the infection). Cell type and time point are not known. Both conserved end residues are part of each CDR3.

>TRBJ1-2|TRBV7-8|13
CASSWGTGDGYTF
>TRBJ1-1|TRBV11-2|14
CASSFAGSNTEAFF
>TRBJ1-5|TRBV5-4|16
CASSLATYILNQPQHF
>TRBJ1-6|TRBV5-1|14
CASRTLRYDSPLHF
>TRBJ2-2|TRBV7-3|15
CASRPSRGNTGELFF
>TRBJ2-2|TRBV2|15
CASSAVGRVAGELFF
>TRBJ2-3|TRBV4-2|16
CASSQDQRGGPDTQYF
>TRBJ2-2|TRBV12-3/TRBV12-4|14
CASKRGLNTGELFF
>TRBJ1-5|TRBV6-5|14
CASSKVAGNQPQHF
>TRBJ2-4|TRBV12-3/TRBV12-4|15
CASSPSRGTKNIQYF
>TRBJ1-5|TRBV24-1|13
CATQQGDNQPQHF
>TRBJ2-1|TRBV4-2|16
CASSTPSGTRSNEQFF
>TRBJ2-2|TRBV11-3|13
CASSQYTVGELFF
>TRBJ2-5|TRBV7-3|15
CASSLTGTGQETQYF
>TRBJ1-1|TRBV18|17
CASSPRDGRQGATEAFF
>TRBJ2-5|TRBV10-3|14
CATAGPRVQETQYF
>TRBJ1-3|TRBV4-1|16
CASSNYRGSRGNTIYF
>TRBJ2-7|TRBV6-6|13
CASSVRSENEQYF
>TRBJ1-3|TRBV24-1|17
CATSDGGSLSSGNTIYF
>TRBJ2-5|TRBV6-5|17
CASSYSRRGGPQETQYF
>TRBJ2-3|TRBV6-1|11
CASSGGRAQYF
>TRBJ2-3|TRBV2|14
CASLNRGRTDTQYF
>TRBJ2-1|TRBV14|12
CASSPGTNEQFF
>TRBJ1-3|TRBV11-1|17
CASSLARVTVSGNTIYF
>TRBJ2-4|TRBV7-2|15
CASSLNGGWGNIQYF
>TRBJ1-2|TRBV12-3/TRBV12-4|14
CASSFRGGNYGYTF
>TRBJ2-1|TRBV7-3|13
CASSSSSDNEQFF
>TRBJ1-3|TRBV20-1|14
CSAPTPGSGNTIYF